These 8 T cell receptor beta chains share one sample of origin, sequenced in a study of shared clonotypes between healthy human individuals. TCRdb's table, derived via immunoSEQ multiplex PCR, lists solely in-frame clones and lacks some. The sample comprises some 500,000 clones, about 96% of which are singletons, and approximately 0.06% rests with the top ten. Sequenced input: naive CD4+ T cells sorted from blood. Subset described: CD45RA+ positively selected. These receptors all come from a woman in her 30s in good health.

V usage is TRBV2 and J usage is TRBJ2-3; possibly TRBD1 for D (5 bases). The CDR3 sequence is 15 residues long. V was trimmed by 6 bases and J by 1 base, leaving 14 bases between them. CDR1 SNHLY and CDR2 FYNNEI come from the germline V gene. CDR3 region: CASRTGDLGTDTQYF. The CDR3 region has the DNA TGTGCCAGCAGAACAGGCGACCTTGGCACAGATACGCAGTATTTT.

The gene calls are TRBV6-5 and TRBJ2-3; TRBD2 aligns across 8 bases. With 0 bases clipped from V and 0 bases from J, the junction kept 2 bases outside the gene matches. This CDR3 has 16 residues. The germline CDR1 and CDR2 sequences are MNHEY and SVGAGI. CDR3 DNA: TGTGCCAGCAGTTACTCCCCGGGGGGGAGCACAGATACGCAGTATTTT. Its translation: CASSYSPGGSTDTQYF.

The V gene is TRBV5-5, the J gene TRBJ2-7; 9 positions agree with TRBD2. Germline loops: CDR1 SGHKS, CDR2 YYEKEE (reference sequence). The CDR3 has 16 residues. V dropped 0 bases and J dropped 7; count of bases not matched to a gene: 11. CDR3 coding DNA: TGTGCCAGCAGCTTGGAGGCTAGCGGGACTCTTGGAGAGCAGTACTTC. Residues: CASSLEASGTLGEQYF.

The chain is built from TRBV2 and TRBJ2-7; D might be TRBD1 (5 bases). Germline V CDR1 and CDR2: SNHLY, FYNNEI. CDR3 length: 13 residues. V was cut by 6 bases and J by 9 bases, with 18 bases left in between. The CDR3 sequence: CASREQADVGQYF. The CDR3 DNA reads TGTGCCAGCAGGGAACAGGCCGACGTCGGGCAGTACTTC.

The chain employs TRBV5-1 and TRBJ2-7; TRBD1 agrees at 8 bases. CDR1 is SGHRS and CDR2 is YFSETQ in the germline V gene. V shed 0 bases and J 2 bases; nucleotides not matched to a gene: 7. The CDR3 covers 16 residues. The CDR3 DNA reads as TGCGCCAGCAGCTTGGCCCGGGACAGGATCACCTACGAGCAGTACTTC. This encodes CASSLARDRITYEQYF.

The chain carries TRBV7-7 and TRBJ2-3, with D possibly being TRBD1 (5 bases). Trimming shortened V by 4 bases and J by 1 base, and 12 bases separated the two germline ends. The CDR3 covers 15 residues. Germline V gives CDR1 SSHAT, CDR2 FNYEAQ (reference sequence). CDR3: CASSYSRAGTDTQYF. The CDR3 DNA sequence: TGTGCCAGCAGCTATTCCAGGGCGGGCACAGATACGCAGTATTTT.

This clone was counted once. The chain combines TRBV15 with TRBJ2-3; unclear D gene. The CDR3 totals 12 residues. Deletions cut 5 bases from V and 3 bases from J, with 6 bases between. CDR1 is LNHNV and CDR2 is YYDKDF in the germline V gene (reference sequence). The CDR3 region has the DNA TGTGCCACCAGCCGTAGGACAGATACGCAGTATTTT. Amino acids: CATSRRTDTQYF.

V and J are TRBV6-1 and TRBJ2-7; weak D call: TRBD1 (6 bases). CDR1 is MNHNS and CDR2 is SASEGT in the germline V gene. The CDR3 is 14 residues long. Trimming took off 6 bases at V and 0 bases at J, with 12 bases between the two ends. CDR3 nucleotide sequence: TGTGCCAGCAGGCCTGGACAGAACTCCTACGAGCAGTACTTC. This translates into CASRPGQNSYEQYF.